The 17 T cell receptor beta chains below all came from one sample that was sequenced in a study of shared clonotypes between healthy human individuals (dated by TCRdb to the early 2020s). Library preparation used the immunoSEQ multiplex PCR assay. TCRdb took this table from immuneACCESS and kept in-frame rearrangements with V and J called. Such tables lack part of the clones; where checked against another copy, unresolved V genes explain under half of the gap, and the rest is unexplained. This sample holds some 350,000 clones; roughly 70% were observed only once. Of the sample, about 9.3% falls within the top ten clones. Input material: memory CD4+ T cells sorted from blood. The label giving this sample's cell subset or site can be read as: CD45RA-negative fraction. These receptors came from a man aged 25-40 years in good health.

The gene calls are TRBV2 and TRBJ2-6; TRBD1 aligns across 8 bases. Germline V gene sequence: CDR1 SNHLY, CDR2 FYNNEI. Trimming at V came to 10 bases and at J to 1 base, leaving 12 bases not matched to a gene. CDR3 length: 17 residues. The CDR3 DNA sequence: TGTGCCAACCAGGGGGACAGGAGAGTTTCTGGGGCCAACGTCCTGACTTTC. It encodes CANQGDRRVSGANVLTF. The full variable domain, completed using reference TRBV2 and TRBJ2-6, is EPEVTQTPSHQVTQMGQEVILRCVPISNHLYFYWYRQILGQKVEFLVSFYNNEISEKSEIFDDQFSVERPDGSNFTLKIRSTKLEDSAMYFCANQGDRRVSGANVLTFGAGSRLTVL.

The rearrangement joins TRBV27 to TRBJ1-5, with D perhaps TRBD1 (5 bases). Germline CDR1 MNHEY, CDR2 SMNVEV (reference sequence). V lost 8 bases and J lost 15, with 20 bases in between. This CDR3 is 12 amino acids long. In DNA form, the CDR3 reads TGTGCCAGCTCCGGGAAGGGACGGGGATCGCATTTT. Residues: CASSGKGRGSHF.

This rearrangement joins TRBV15 to TRBJ1-4; 7 positions match TRBD1. This CDR3 contains 13 residues. CDR1 and CDR2 from the germline V gene are LNHNV and YYDKDF (reference sequence). V lost 5 bases and J lost 8; bases outside the gene matches: 5. The CDR3 protein is CATSGTAEEKLFF. The CDR3 region has the DNA TGTGCCACCAGCGGGACAGCGGAAGAAAAACTGTTTTTT.

The chain links TRBV5-1 to TRBJ2-3; D gene ambiguous. The CDR3 extends over 16 amino acids. V was pared by 2 bases and J by 6 bases, with 19 bases between. Germline lookup yields CDR1 SGHRS and CDR2 YFSETQ. CDR3 region: CASSLGSNRVSDTQYF. The CDR3 nucleotides read TGCGCCAGCAGCTTAGGGTCTAATAGGGTTTCGGATACGCAGTATTTT.

The rearrangement joins TRBV19 to TRBJ2-3; 7 nucleotides match TRBD2. CDR1 and CDR2 (germline): LNHDA, SQIVND (reference sequence). V was pared by 3 bases and J by 3 bases, with 6 bases of the junction left unmatched. This CDR3 is built from 15 residues. Written as DNA, the CDR3 is TGTGCCAGTAGTATTATTCCTAGCGGAACAGATACGCAGTATTTT. This sequence encodes CASSIIPSGTDTQYF.

As concerns this clone: This CDR3 is also generated by other DNA sequences in the sample. The V call is TRBV2, the J call TRBJ1-4; 11 bases align to TRBD1. The CDR3 consists of 15 residues. The V gene end was trimmed by 6 bases and the J gene end by 5 bases; junction bases not matched to a gene: 5. Germline V lookup: CDR1 SNHLY, CDR2 FYNNEI. The CDR3 region has the DNA TGTGCCAGCAGCCCTGGACAGGGGGCGAATGAAAAACTGTTTTTT. Its translation: CASSPGQGANEKLFF.

The chain uses TRBV29-1 and TRBJ2-5; no reliable D call. The V gene lost 7 bases and the J gene lost 4 bases, with 10 bases spanning the gap. This CDR3 region has 11 residues. CDR1 is SQVTM and CDR2 is ANQGSEA in the germline V gene. Here the CDR3 DNA reads TGCAGCGCTGGGGTGGGAGAGACCCAGTACTTC. This codes for CSAGVGETQYF. Using reference TRBV29-1 and TRBJ2-5 for the parts outside the CDR3, the full variable domain is SAVISQKPSRDICQRGTSLTIQCQVDSQVTMMFWYRQQPGQSLTLIATANQGSEATYESGFVIDKFPISRPNLTFSTLTVSNMSPEDSSIYLCSAGVGETQYFGPGTRLLVL.

This clone showed up many times. The V call is TRBV6-5, the J call TRBJ2-7; no definite D call. V was clipped by 2 bases and J by 6 bases, with 17 bases between them. Per germline, CDR1 MNHEY and CDR2 SVGAGI. The CDR3 spans 15 residues. The CDR3 sequence: CASSYRLLGWGEQYF. In DNA form, the CDR3 reads TGTGCCAGCAGTTACAGGTTGCTGGGCTGGGGCGAGCAGTACTTC.

J is TRBJ2-1 and V is TRBV7-9, with D perhaps TRBD2 (5 bases). The V and J ends lost 3 bases and 1 base respectively, with 19 bases between them. The CDR3 loop spans 18 amino acids. Germline loops: CDR1 SEHNR, CDR2 FQNEAQ (reference sequence). Here the CDR3 reads CASSLGVSLVLSYNEQFF. As DNA, the CDR3 is TGTGCCAGCAGCTTGGGAGTTTCACTCGTCCTTTCCTACAATGAGCAGTTCTTC.

The chain has TRBV19 and TRBJ1-4; the D is unclear. The CDR3 totals 16 residues. The germline V gene has CDR1 LNHDA and CDR2 SQIVND (reference sequence). V was trimmed by 5 bases and J by 0 bases, leaving 13 bases between them. In DNA, the CDR3 is TGTGCCAGTAGTCCAATCCAAGGGTCAACTAATGAAAAACTGTTTTTT. Residues: CASSPIQGSTNEKLFF. Filled out from reference TRBV19 and TRBJ1-4, the complete variable domain reads DGGITQSPKYLFRKEGQNVTLSCEQNLNHDAMYWYRQDPGQGLRLIYYSQIVNDFQKGDIAEGYSVSREKKESFPLTVTSAQKNPTAFYLCASSPIQGSTNEKLFFGSGTQLSVL.

DNA for the CDR3: TGTGCCAGCAGCAAGGACACACCAGGCACTGGAAACACCATATATTTT. It translates to CASSKDTPGTGNTIYF. This sequence joins TRBV7-9 and TRBJ1-3, with D possibly being TRBD1 (5 bases). Trimming removed 5 bases from V and 2 bases from J, with 16 bases in between. This CDR3 contains 16 residues. In germline, CDR1 is SEHNR, CDR2 FQNEAQ (reference sequence).

The V gene is TRBV7-3, the J gene TRBJ2-6; TRBD1 matches 8 bases. The CDR3 is 17 amino acids. The trim removed 0 bases at V and 2 bases at J, leaving 3 bases unmatched. Germline lookup yields CDR1 SGHTA and CDR2 FQGTGA. This CDR3 reads CASSLTSGGAGANVLTF. The CDR3 DNA reads TGTGCCAGCAGCTTAACGTCAGGGGGCGCTGGGGCCAACGTCCTGACTTTC.

This sequence joins TRBV4-3 and TRBJ2-5, with a possible D match to TRBD2 (6 bases). This CDR3 comprises 13 residues. The germline CDR1 and CDR2 sequences are LGHNA and YSLEER. The germline V and J ends were trimmed by 0 bases and 10 bases, with 12 bases remaining between them. In nucleotides, the CDR3 is TGCGCCAGCAGCCAAGATGTGGAGGGTCTCCAGTACTTC. It codes for CASSQDVEGLQYF.

This clone was counted only a few times. The chain combines TRBV28 with TRBJ1-2; D is possibly TRBD1 (5 bases). With 7 bases removed from V and 2 bases from J, the gap between germline ends came to 20 bases. The CDR3 has 16 residues. Germline CDR1 is MDHEN and CDR2 is SYDVKM. The CDR3 spells CASTLGGAGPNYGYTF. The CDR3 DNA sequence: TGTGCCAGCACCCTCGGAGGGGCCGGGCCCAACTATGGCTACACCTTC.

This clone appeared a few times. The chain joins TRBV7-2 to TRBJ2-5; a weak D match, TRBD2 (5 bases). The V end was cut by 5 bases, the J end by 1 base, with 14 bases between. The CDR3 is 15 residues long. Germline lookup yields CDR1 SGHTA and CDR2 FQGNSA. DNA of the CDR3: TGTGCCAGCAGCCCCCAGAGAGGGCGCCAAGAGACCCAGTACTTC. This encodes CASSPQRGRQETQYF.

This chain joins TRBV29-1 and TRBJ2-1; 7 bases align to TRBD2. Germline-derived CDR1 and CDR2 are SQVTM and ANQGSEA. After removal of 4 bases from V and 2 bases from J, the junction contained 5 bases not matched to a gene. The CDR3 sequence is 14 residues long. CDR3 sequence: CSVVPAGTYNEQFF. CDR3 nucleotides: TGCAGCGTTGTTCCAGCGGGAACCTACAATGAGCAGTTCTTC.

The chain links TRBV11-1 to TRBJ1-2, with D hard to call. Per germline, CDR1 SGHAT and CDR2 FQDESV (reference sequence). The CDR3 totals 14 residues. With 3 bases removed from V and 3 bases from J, the gap between germline ends came to 11 bases. CDR3: CASSFRDGYYGYTF. The CDR3 nucleotides read TGTGCCAGCAGCTTCAGAGACGGATACTATGGCTACACCTTC.